Shown below are 11 T cell receptor beta chains from a single sample sequenced in a study of neurological immune-mediated disorders. TCRdb reanalysed the 5' RACE reads using MiXCR and keeps one entry per CDR3 protein. The sample yields approximately 30,000 distinct CDR3 sequences, approximately 6.6% seen once. Sequencing was performed on PBMCs. The receptor set was obtained from a woman aged 45 to 65 in good health.

This clonotype showed up many times. CDR3 protein: CASSYFAPDEQYF. For the CDR3, the DNA is TGTGCCAGCAGTTACTTCGCCCCAGACGAGCAGTACTTC. The chain carries TRBV6-6 and TRBJ2-7; D call uncertain. The CDR3 has 13 amino acids. Germline-derived CDR1 and CDR2 are MNHNY and SVGAGI (reference sequence). V was trimmed by 1 base and J by 5 bases, leaving 9 bases between them.

There are many counts of this clonotype. The chain employs TRBV11-3 and TRBJ2-1; D is ambiguous. Deletions cut 3 bases from V and 5 bases from J, with 8 bases between. This CDR3 spans 13 amino acids. CDR1 SGHNT and CDR2 YENEEA come from the germline V gene. CDR3 sequence reads: CASSFNANNEQFF. CDR3 DNA: TGTGCCAGCAGCTTTAACGCAAACAATGAGCAGTTCTTC.

This clonotype is medium-sized in the sample. One end of the junction is discordant with germline, which a read error may explain. The chain carries TRBV25-1 and TRBJ1-3, with D possibly TRBD1 on 6 matching bases. The length of the CDR3 is 16 residues. CDR1 is MGHDK and CDR2 is SYGVNS in the germline V gene. The CDR3: CASSKYNREPPDTIYF. CDR3 nucleotides: TGTGCCAGCAGTAAATACAACAGGGAACCTCCGGACACCATATATTTT.

This clonotype was seen many times. The chain links TRBV20-1 to TRBJ2-7; the D gene is possibly TRBD2 (6 bases). V lost 5 bases, J lost 2 bases, and 22 bases lay in between. Germline lookup yields CDR1 DFQATT and CDR2 SNEGSKA (reference sequence). The CDR3 runs to 16 residues. The DNA of the CDR3 is TGCAGTGCTGAGGCGGGACTCCCATTGCCCACCTACGAGCAGTACTTC. Protein: CSAEAGLPLPTYEQYF.

This clonotype was counted only a few times. The genes are TRBV6-6 and TRBJ2-1; D uncertain. The CDR3 covers 15 residues. Trimming removed 7 bases at V and 1 base at J, with 14 bases between. Germline V lookup: CDR1 MNHNY, CDR2 SVGAGI (reference sequence). Here the CDR3 reads CASTANPPSYNEQFF. DNA of the CDR3: TGTGCCAGCACAGCTAACCCCCCTTCCTACAATGAGCAGTTCTTC.

Ten or more counts support this clonotype. This chain links TRBV20-1 with TRBJ2-1; TRBD2 aligns across 9 bases. V dropped 3 bases and J dropped 10; count of bases not matched to a gene: 7. This CDR3 has 13 residues. Germline CDR1 reads DFQATT; CDR2 reads SNEGSKA (reference sequence). The CDR3 DNA reads TGCAGTGCTAGTTCGGGCGGGAGGGCCGAGCAGTTCTTC. It yields the protein CSASSGGRAEQFF.

This clonotype was detected many times. CDR3 DNA: TGTGCCAGCAGCCCTGACAGGGTAACTGGAAACACCATATATTTT. It translates to CASSPDRVTGNTIYF. This sequence joins TRBV3-1 and TRBJ1-3; 7 positions agree with TRBD1. The germline CDR1 and CDR2 sequences are LGHDT and YNNKEL (reference sequence). J gave up 2 bases and V 4 bases, and 5 bases lay outside the gene matches. CDR3 length equals 15 residues.

This clonotype was seen many times. CDR3 nucleotide sequence: TGTGCCAGCAGCTCCCAAGGACCGACCCAAACCCCGCAGTTCTTC. Amino acid sequence: CASSSQGPTQTPQFF. The gene calls are TRBV7-2 and TRBJ2-1, with D hard to call. Looked up from germline, CDR1 is SGHTA and CDR2 is FQGNSA. Trimming took off 4 bases at V and 12 bases at J, with 22 bases between the two ends. The CDR3 runs to 15 residues.

This clonotype has a count of ten or more. The chain recombines TRBV10-3 with TRBJ2-1; TRBD2 agrees at 8 bases. The CDR3 contains 15 residues. Germline V CDR1 and CDR2: ENHRY, SYGVKD. The V segment lost 2 bases and the J segment 4 bases; nucleotides outside the gene matches: 4. The CDR3, as DNA: TGTGCCATCAGTGAGATACTAGCGGATTACAATGAGCAGTTCTTC. This encodes CAISEILADYNEQFF.

There are many counts of this clonotype. The chain combines TRBV20-1 with TRBJ2-1, with TRBD2 identical over 9 bases. The germline CDR1 and CDR2 sequences are DFQATT and SNEGSKA (reference sequence). J was trimmed by 7 bases and V by 1 base; bases with no gene match: 5. The CDR3 sequence is 14 residues long. CDR3 nucleotides: TGCAGTGCTAGAGTGCCAGCGGGGGGTAATGAGCAGTTCTTC. Its translation: CSARVPAGGNEQFF.

There are many counts of this clonotype. This sequence joins TRBV20-1 and TRBJ1-2, with D maybe TRBD1 (5 bases). V lost 0 bases and J lost 0, with 11 bases in between. From germline, CDR1 is DFQATT and CDR2 SNEGSKA (reference sequence). This CDR3 has 15 amino acids. The CDR3 DNA sequence: TGCAGTGCTAGAGATCCGGGGCAGACTAACTATGGCTACACCTTC. This gives the protein CSARDPGQTNYGYTF.